A selection of T cell receptor beta chains follows, all from one sample in a study of shared clonotypes between healthy human individuals. Sequencing was performed with immunoSEQ multiplex PCR; in TCRdb, only in-frame clones are kept and a portion is missing. This sample has around 2.5 million clones, with roughly 93% found just once. Material: naive CD4+ T cells from PBMCs. The origin of the receptors is a man younger than 35 in good health. Some clones in this sample may be carry-over from other donors' samples. Both conserved end residues are part of each CDR3. The D gene is left open where the match is weak. A row's size may be missing; if present it is once, few, many or a size class.

v_gene,j_gene,abundance,d_gene,CDR3nt,CDR3aa
TRBV2,TRBJ2-5,.,.,TGTGCCAGCAGTGAAAAGACAGTCCAAGAGACCCAGTACTTC,CASSEKTVQETQYF
TRBV19,TRBJ2-7,once,TRBD1,TGTGCCAGTAGTAAGGGACAGCCCTACGAGCAGTACTTC,CASSKGQPYEQYF
TRBV18,TRBJ2-1,.,TRBD1,TGTGCCAGCTCACCACCGGTTGAGGGACAGGGCCAGTTCTTC,CASSPPVEGQGQFF
TRBV18,TRBJ1-3,.,.,TGTGCCAGCTCACTTGGACGCACTCACTCTGGAAACACCATATATTTT,CASSLGRTHSGNTIYF
TRBV6-1,TRBJ1-2,.,.,TGTGCCAGCAGACCCACTTACTACTATGGCTACACCTTC,CASRPTYYYGYTF
TRBV5-1,TRBJ2-5,few,TRBD1,TGCGCCAGCAGCCCCGGGACAGGGGGCGAAGAGACCCAGTACTTC,CASSPGTGGEETQYF
TRBV2,TRBJ2-7,.,TRBD1,TGTGCCAGCAGGCGTCGGGACAGCGATTACGAGCAGTACTTC,CASRRRDSDYEQYF
TRBV6-1,TRBJ1-4,.,.,TGTGCCAGCAGTCCCTTCGGCGGGGGCTTTGAAAAACTGTTTTTT,CASSPFGGGFEKLFF
TRBV6-5,TRBJ2-7,.,.,TGTGCCAGCAGTTACTCCTTGGCCTACTCCTACGAGCAGTACTTC,CASSYSLAYSYEQYF
TRBV5-4,TRBJ2-5,.,TRBD2,TGTGCCAGCAGCTTGAGGGGGACGGCGGGAGGGCCAGAGACCCAGTACTTC,CASSLRGTAGGPETQYF
TRBV10-1,TRBJ1-1,.,.,TGCGCCAGCAGTGCCCAGGGTGGAAACACTGAAGCTTTCTTT,CASSAQGGNTEAFF
TRBV21-1,TRBJ2-2,.,.,TGTGCCAGCAGCTTTCGGACAGACCGAAACACCGGGGAGCTGTTTTTT,CASSFRTDRNTGELFF
TRBV2,TRBJ1-6,once,.,TGTGCCAGCAGTGATTGGCAGGGCGGCACCCTCCACTTT,CASSDWQGGTLHF
TRBV2,TRBJ2-7,.,.,TGTGCCAGCAGTGTTCTACCTAGGGAGCAGTACTTC,CASSVLPREQYF
TRBV6-6,TRBJ2-7,.,.,TGTGCCAGCAGTTACTCCAGGGACTACGAGCAGTACTTC,CASSYSRDYEQYF
TRBV9,TRBJ2-7,.,.,TGTGCCAGCAGCCAGGGACCGGCGTTAACCTACGAGCAGTACTTC,CASSQGPALTYEQYF
TRBV2,TRBJ2-3,once,.,TGTGCCAGCAGTGAGGGAGCGGAGAGCACAGATACGCAGTATTTT,CASSEGAESTDTQYF
TRBV7-6,TRBJ2-3,.,.,TGTGCCAGCAGCTCCATGACAGGCACAGATACGCAGTATTTT,CASSSMTGTDTQYF
TRBV5-1,TRBJ2-1,.,.,TGCGCCAGCAGCGGGGAGGCAACCTACAATGAGCAGTTCTTC,CASSGEATYNEQFF
TRBV18,TRBJ2-2,.,.,TGTGCCAGCTCACCCTGGGGGTTCGACGCGAACACCGGGGAGCTGTTTTTT,CASSPWGFDANTGELFF
TRBV9,TRBJ2-7,.,TRBD2,TGTGCCAGCAGCGTAGACCCTAGCGGGAGCTACGAGCAGTACTTC,CASSVDPSGSYEQYF
TRBV7-9,TRBJ1-1,.,.,TGTGCCAGCAGCTCGGCATTGGGGGGAGGCACTGAAGCTTTCTTT,CASSSALGGGTEAFF
TRBV4-1,TRBJ1-5,.,TRBD1,TGCGCCAGCAGCCCAGACAGGGGGAATCAGCCCCAGCATTTT,CASSPDRGNQPQHF
TRBV9,TRBJ1-2,once,.,TGTGCCAGCAGGCCAGGACAGCAGGACTATGGCTACACCTTC,CASRPGQQDYGYTF
TRBV30,TRBJ1-2,.,.,TGTGCCTGGAGTGTAGGGGCCGGGTATGGCTACACCTTC,CAWSVGAGYGYTF
TRBV6-4,TRBJ1-1,.,TRBD1,TGTGCCAGCAGTGCCTCACCGGACAGGGCGAACACTGAAGCTTTCTTT,CASSASPDRANTEAFF
TRBV27,TRBJ1-4,.,.,TGTGCCAGCAGTTCACAACGTCTAACTAATGAAAAACTGTTTTTT,CASSSQRLTNEKLFF
TRBV29-1,TRBJ1-2,.,TRBD1,TGCAGCGTCTCCGGGACAGTAGGCTACACCTTC,CSVSGTVGYTF
TRBV9,TRBJ2-7,.,.,TGTGCCAGCAGCGCCCCGCGTGGCGAGCAGTACTTC,CASSAPRGEQYF
TRBV4-1,TRBJ2-7,.,.,TGCGCCAGCAGCCAACTGGGGGTGGGAGGGCAGTACTTC,CASSQLGVGGQYF
TRBV5-6,TRBJ2-2,.,.,TGTGCCAGCAGCTTAGTGGACTCCTTTGCGAACACCGGGGAGCTGTTTTTT,CASSLVDSFANTGELFF
TRBV2,TRBJ2-3,.,.,TGTGCCAGCAGTGATCGGGGCAGGTTGCTGGGAGATACGCAGTATTTT,CASSDRGRLLGDTQYF
TRBV28,TRBJ2-7,.,TRBD1,TGTGCCAGCTTAGGCAGGGACAGGGGTATCTACGAGCAGTACTTC,CASLGRDRGIYEQYF
TRBV28,TRBJ1-6,.,.,TGTGCCAGCAGCCCAACCTCAAATTCACCCCTCCACTTT,CASSPTSNSPLHF
TRBV4-3,TRBJ1-2,.,.,TGCGCCAGCAGCCACAGGTCCCCGGGGACGGTATTGAAAAACTATGGCTACACCTTC,CASSHRSPGTVLKNYGYTF
TRBV7-2,TRBJ1-4,.,.,TGTGCCAGCAGCTTAGGACAGAGGGCTAATGAAAAACTGTTTTTT,CASSLGQRANEKLFF
TRBV7-7,TRBJ2-7,.,TRBD1,TGTGCCAGCAGCTTGGGACAGGGACAATACTACGAGCAGTACTTC,CASSLGQGQYYEQYF
TRBV7-7,TRBJ2-1,.,TRBD2,TGTGCCAGCAGCTTATTGCGGGGGAGCAGGTACAATGAGCAGTTCTTC,CASSLLRGSRYNEQFF
TRBV25-1,TRBJ2-1,.,TRBD2,TGTGCCAGCAGTGTTCTAGCGGGAGATTCTTTTAGGAATGAGCAGTTCTTC,CASSVLAGDSFRNEQFF
TRBV5-1,TRBJ2-7,.,TRBD2,TGCGCCACCAGCGTAGGGACTAGCGGGACTGAGCAGTACTTC,CATSVGTSGTEQYF
TRBV27,TRBJ2-1,.,.,TGTGCCAGCAGTTTGCCTGGTTACAATGAGCAGTTCTTC,CASSLPGYNEQFF
TRBV7-2,TRBJ1-2,.,.,TGTGCCAGCAGCTTAGTGAGGGGGGACTATGGCTACACCTTC,CASSLVRGDYGYTF
TRBV5-1,TRBJ2-1,.,.,TGCGCCAGCAGCTTGGCACCGGGACTCTACAATGAGCAGTTCTTC,CASSLAPGLYNEQFF